This T cell receptor beta chain appears in the sequencing data of a study of OX40 agonist ivuxolimab in advanced cancers. Trimming shortened V by 5 bases and J by 0 bases, and 14 bases separated the two germline ends. Per the germline V gene, CDR1 is MNHEY and CDR2 is SVGAGI. This CDR3 contains 15 residues. The data were produced by immunoSEQ multiplex PCR, yet TCRdb's version contains in-frame clones alone and is incomplete. In the table there are tens of thousands of clones, more than 85% of which are singletons. The J gene is TRBJ2-7, the V gene TRBV6-5, with D possibly TRBD2 on 6 matching bases. Sample: CD4+ or CD8+ T cells sorted from blood, taken in a trial of the OX40 agonist ivuxolimab. This TCR was recovered from an adult with an advanced solid tumor such as melanoma, head and neck, liver or kidney cancer. The CDR3 is CASSPLSGLSYEQYF. CDR3 nucleotides: TGTGCCAGCAGTCCCTTGAGCGGGCTCTCCTACGAGCAGTACTTC.